The clone carrying this T cell receptor (beta chain) was detected many times. Arm-PCR of CDR3 regions and iRepertoire HTBI primers were used to build TCR beta libraries. TCRdb called the multiplex PCR reads again in MiXCR, with one record for every CDR3 protein. The sample has hundreds of thousands of distinct CDR3 sequences, roughly 15% seen once. The data derive from a study of regulatory T cells in long-lasting Graves disease. Time point reported: newly diagnosed GD, antithyroid drugs for less than 3 months. PBMC RNA was the source of the TCR library. Graves' disease diagnosis was established per American Thyroid Association guidelines. CDR1 MDHEN and CDR2 SYDVKM come from the germline V gene. V was clipped by 8 bases and J by 5 bases; unmatched bases: 6. The CDR3 consists of 13 residues. The same data also went into a second study, on T cells in Graves' hyperthyroidism and ophthalmopathy. From that report: With a median lead of approximately 6 months before onset, the model predicted ophthalmopathy.

The V gene is TRBV28, the J gene TRBJ2-3; 8 bases agree with TRBD1. The material sequenced was peripheral blood mononuclear cells (PBMCs), taken at new diagnosis, from a patient treated with antithyroid drugs. This clonotype was sampled from a man aged 18 to 30 with Graves disease. This CDR3 is CASLRGREDTQYF. The CDR3 nucleotides read TGTGCCAGCCTCAGGGGGCGCGAAGATACGCAGTATTTT.